The rows below give T cell receptor beta chains drawn from one sample of a study of cytotoxic CD8 clonotypes in ibrutinib-treated CLL. Libraries were prepared by immunoSEQ multiplex PCR; TCRdb keeps only in-frame clonotypes and omits some of them. The sample yields tens of thousands of clones, approximately 69% seen once. The material sequenced was PBMCs, taken before ibrutinib treatment. The source is a human donor with chronic lymphocytic leukemia. Both conserved end residues are part of each CDR3. D genes are given only for firm matches. Size is omitted from some rows. Given values are once, few, many or a class for expanded clones.

D	length	size	V	J	DNA	CDR3
NA	14	NA	TRBV7-9	TRBJ1-2	TGTGCCAGCAGAGGGGAGACTGGTCCCTATGGCTACACCTTC	CASRGETGPYGYTF
TRBD1	14	NA	TRBV13	TRBJ1-1	TGTGCCAGCAGCTTAAGGGGGCTGAACACTGAAGCTTTCTTT	CASSLRGLNTEAFF
TRBD2	15	few	TRBV5-4	TRBJ2-1	TGTGCCAGCAGCTCGTTAGCGGGAGACCTAGATGAGCAGTTCTTC	CASSSLAGDLDEQFF
NA	10	NA	TRBV7-8	TRBJ2-1	TGTGCCAGCAGGGGGAGCGAGCAGTTCTTC	CASRGSEQFF
TRBD1	12	NA	TRBV6-5	TRBJ2-7	TGTGCCAGCAGTAGGACAGGGTACGAGCAGTACTTC	CASSRTGYEQYF
TRBD1	18	NA	TRBV11-2	TRBJ1-5	TGTGCCAGCAGCTATTGGGACAGGGGACTGTATAGCAATCAGCCCCAGCATTTT	CASSYWDRGLYSNQPQHF
NA	13	few	TRBV27	TRBJ1-5	TGTGCTAAGGCGGGGGGCATCAATCAGCCCCAGCATTTT	CAKAGGINQPQHF
TRBD2	16	NA	TRBV5-1	TRBJ2-5	TGCGCCAGCCGGAATTGGGGTAGCGGGAGGTCGGAGACCCAGTACTTC	CASRNWGSGRSETQYF
TRBD1	16	once	TRBV18	TRBJ1-1	TGTGCCAGCCTCCCATGGACAGGGGGTTATCGCACTGAAGCTTTCTTT	CASLPWTGGYRTEAFF
TRBD1	13	NA	TRBV19	TRBJ2-1	TGTGCCAGTAGTATAGATCTTGTAACAGGGGGGTTCTTC	CASSIDLVTGGFF
NA	13	NA	TRBV30	TRBJ1-2	TGTGCCTGGAGCCTAGGGACACAAAATGGCTACACCTTC	CAWSLGTQNGYTF
NA	16	NA	TRBV28	TRBJ1-5	TGTGCCAGCAGCCGCCGGATAGGGAAGGGCAATCAGCCCCAGCATTTT	CASSRRIGKGNQPQHF
NA	18	NA	TRBV5-4	TRBJ2-4	TGTGCCAGCAGCTGGCGACTGGGGCACCTTGAGGCCAAAAACATTCAGTACTTC	CASSWRLGHLEAKNIQYF
TRBD2	17	NA	TRBV27	TRBJ2-1	TGTGCCAGCAGTTTAACCACACTAGCGCGGAACAGCAATGAGCAGTTCTTC	CASSLTTLARNSNEQFF
NA	14	NA	TRBV29-1	TRBJ1-6	TGCAGCGGAACCCGGCCCACCTTCGATTCACCCCTCCACTTT	CSGTRPTFDSPLHF
TRBD1	13	NA	TRBV18	TRBJ2-3	TGTGCCAGCTCAGGGACAGCCACAGATACGCAGTATTTT	CASSGTATDTQYF
NA	12	NA	TRBV28	TRBJ2-7	TGTGCCAGCAGTTTAGTGGCAGACGAGCAGTACTTC	CASSLVADEQYF
NA	11	NA	TRBV6-5	TRBJ2-5	TGTGCCAGCAGTAGGGGAGAGACCCAGTACTTC	CASSRGETQYF
NA	15	NA	TRBV18	TRBJ2-4	TGTGCCAGCTCACCCCTGGACAGAGCCAAAAACATTCAGTACTTC	CASSPLDRAKNIQYF
NA	16	NA	TRBV6-5	TRBJ1-1	TGTGCCAGCAGTTACTCTCCCCGGCCGCTGATCACTGAAGCTTTCTTT	CASSYSPRPLITEAFF
NA	14	NA	TRBV6-6	TRBJ2-4	TGTGCCAGCAGCCCCGGAAGGGCTCAAAACATTCAGTACTTC	CASSPGRAQNIQYF
NA	13	NA	TRBV6-6	TRBJ2-3	TGTGCCAGCAGCCAGCGGGTGGGAGATACGCAGTATTTT	CASSQRVGDTQYF
NA	13	NA	TRBV19	TRBJ2-5	TGTGCCAGTAGTCCGTCTCAAGCGGAGACCCAGTACTTC	CASSPSQAETQYF
TRBD1	15	NA	TRBV19	TRBJ2-3	TGTGCCAGCCGGAACGACAGGGAGTACACAGATACGCAGTATTTT	CASRNDREYTDTQYF
NA	13	NA	TRBV6-1	TRBJ2-7	TGTGCCAGCCTAGGGGACCTCCACTACGAGCAGTACTTC	CASLGDLHYEQYF
NA	14	NA	TRBV2	TRBJ2-7	TGTGCCAGCTGTTGTAAGGACCGCTCCTACGAGCAGTACTTC	CASCCKDRSYEQYF
TRBD2	13	few	TRBV5-4	TRBJ2-7	TGTGCCAGCAGCTTAGCGGGAGGGCGCGAGCAGTACTTC	CASSLAGGREQYF